This is a list of T cell receptor beta chains from one sample in a study of long-term antiretroviral therapy in people with HIV. Profiled with immunoSEQ multiplex PCR; TCRdb holds only in-frame clones, not every one. The top ten hold roughly 3.8% of the sample, which has around 31,000 clones, 70% to 90% seen once. Sequenced here: unsorted PBMCs, sampled 0.8 years before starting antiretroviral therapy. Source of these receptors: a man younger than 35 with HIV. Each CDR3 is given with its conserved first and last residue. Fields, in order: J gene, D gene, V gene, clone size, CDR3 protein, CDR3 DNA. D genes are given only for firm matches. Clone sizes are given selectively: once, few, many, or a class where the clone is expanded.

>TRBJ1-2|TRBD1|TRBV6-5|NA
CASSYEGASYGYTF
TGTGCCAGCAGTTACGAGGGGGCGAGCTATGGCTACACCTTC
>TRBJ2-7|NA|TRBV4-1|NA
CASSQDVLQAGYEQYF
TGCGCCAGCAGCCAAGATGTTTTGCAGGCGGGATACGAGCAGTACTTC
>TRBJ2-5|TRBD2|TRBV7-9|few
CASQPWGGVQETQYF
TGTGCCAGCCAGCCCTGGGGGGGGGTCCAAGAGACCCAGTACTTC
>TRBJ2-3|NA|TRBV11-2|NA
CASSFLLGAPSTDTQYF
TGTGCCAGCAGCTTCCTATTGGGCGCCCCAAGCACAGATACGCAGTATTTT
>TRBJ2-1|TRBD2|TRBV7-7|once
CASSPERGGGEQFF
TGTGCTAGCAGCCCTGAGCGCGGGGGTGGTGAGCAGTTCTTC
>TRBJ2-5|NA|TRBV2|NA
CAGRRGRGETQYF
TGTGCTGGCAGGAGGGGCCGGGGGGAGACCCAGTACTTC
>TRBJ2-1|NA|TRBV30|NA
CAWSDLDRIGEQFF
TGTGCCTGGAGTGATCTCGATCGGATTGGAGAGCAGTTCTTC
>TRBJ2-1|NA|TRBV5-1|NA
CASSLGAAGYNEQFF
TGCGCCAGCAGCTTGGGGGCGGCGGGGTACAATGAGCAGTTCTTC
>TRBJ2-1|NA|TRBV4-1|NA
CASSLVGPNEQFF
TGCGCCAGCAGCCTCGTAGGTCCCAATGAGCAGTTCTTC
>TRBJ1-4|NA|TRBV4-1|NA
CASSQDGSGEKLFF
TGCGCCAGCAGCCAAGACGGATCCGGGGAAAAACTGTTTTTT
>TRBJ2-5|NA|TRBV13|NA
CASSGELNQETQYF
TGTGCCAGCAGTGGGGAGCTCAATCAAGAGACCCAGTACTTC
>TRBJ1-2|NA|TRBV29-1|NA
CSVELKGKYGYTF
TGCAGCGTTGAATTGAAGGGGAAATATGGCTACACCTTC
>TRBJ1-5|NA|TRBV5-5|NA
CASSLPFEHQPQHF
TGTGCCAGCAGCTTGCCCTTCGAGCATCAGCCCCAGCATTTT
>TRBJ2-4|NA|TRBV6-1|NA
CASSERAVAKNIQYF
TGTGCCAGCAGCGAAAGGGCAGTAGCCAAAAACATTCAGTACTTC
>TRBJ1-5|NA|TRBV7-2|NA
CASSSIGGPYDQPQHF
TGTGCCAGCAGCTCCATAGGGGGGCCTTACGATCAGCCCCAGCATTTT
>TRBJ2-3|TRBD2|TRBV7-2|NA
CASRLAGLTDTQYF
TGTGCCAGCAGATTAGCGGGCCTCACAGATACGCAGTATTTT
>TRBJ1-2|NA|TRBV6-1|NA
CASRGLGGLRGYTF
TGTGCCAGCAGGGGGTTGGGGGGGCTGCGGGGCTACACCTTC
>TRBJ2-3|NA|TRBV7-2|NA
CASSLPPTSTQYF
TGTGCCAGCAGCCTGCCCCCTACGAGTACGCAGTATTTT
>TRBJ1-2|NA|TRBV6-4|NA
CASNRVRGLSDGYTF
TGTGCCAGCAATCGAGTCCGGGGGCTGTCGGATGGCTACACCTTC
>TRBJ1-3|NA|TRBV10-3|NA
CAISELGDGNTIYF
TGTGCCATCAGTGAATTGGGGGATGGAAACACCATATATTTT
>TRBJ1-1|NA|TRBV7-9|NA
CASSLWGNTEAFF
TGTGCCAGCAGCTTATGGGGGAACACTGAAGCTTTCTTT
>TRBJ1-1|NA|TRBV27|NA
CASSFMGARVSEAFF
TGTGCCAGCAGTTTCATGGGGGCGCGGGTTTCTGAAGCTTTCTTT
>TRBJ1-5|NA|TRBV19|few
CASSIRQGPSSNQPQHF
TGTGCCAGTAGTATTAGGCAGGGACCCAGTAGCAATCAGCCCCAGCATTTT
>TRBJ2-7|NA|TRBV19|NA
CASSPRTGQSGSEYEQYF
TGTGCCAGTAGTCCCCGGACAGGGCAGAGCGGGAGTGAATATGAGCAGTACTTC
>TRBJ1-5|NA|TRBV19|NA
CASSQGHQPQHF
TGTGCCAGTAGCCAGGGACATCAGCCCCAGCATTTT
>TRBJ2-3|TRBD1|TRBV7-9|NA
CASSQWGTGGPLADTQYF
TGTGCCAGCAGCCAGTGGGGGACAGGGGGCCCTCTCGCAGATACGCAGTATTTT
>TRBJ2-7|NA|TRBV5-6|NA
CASSLLPGSQYEQYF
TGTGCCAGCAGCTTGTTGCCAGGTAGCCAATACGAGCAGTACTTC
>TRBJ1-2|NA|TRBV28|NA
CASSLSGGGYTF
TGTGCCAGCAGTTTAAGTGGAGGTGGCTACACCTTC
>TRBJ1-5|NA|TRBV19|NA
CASKPYSNQPQHF
TGTGCCAGTAAGCCCTATAGCAATCAGCCCCAGCATTTT
>TRBJ2-3|NA|TRBV9|NA
CASSVSTDTQYF
TGTGCCAGCAGCGTAAGCACAGATACGCAGTATTTT
>TRBJ2-1|NA|TRBV7-9|NA
CASSTIGDNEQFF
TGTGCCAGCAGCACAATAGGGGACAATGAGCAGTTCTTC
>TRBJ2-6|NA|TRBV4-3|NA
CASSQDLGANVLTF
TGCGCCAGCAGCCAAGATCTCGGGGCCAACGTCCTGACTTTC
>TRBJ1-1|NA|TRBV5-5|NA
CASSLEYRVNTEAFF
TGTGCCAGCAGCTTGGAATACAGGGTGAACACTGAAGCTTTCTTT
>TRBJ1-5|NA|TRBV15|NA
CATSRDLAVIEYSNQPQHF
TGTGCCACCAGCAGAGATCTCGCAGTAATTGAATATAGCAATCAGCCCCAGCATTTT
>TRBJ2-1|TRBD1|TRBV6-5|NA
CASSPGTGGWDEQFF
TGTGCCAGCAGCCCCGGGACAGGGGGTTGGGATGAGCAGTTCTTC
>TRBJ1-6|TRBD1|TRBV14|few
CASSQDDRENSPLHF
TGTGCCAGCAGCCAAGATGACAGGGAGAATTCACCCCTCCACTTT
>TRBJ1-1|NA|TRBV5-1|NA
CASSLDGRNTEAFF
TGCGCCAGCAGCTTGGACGGCAGAAACACTGAAGCTTTCTTT